The next 22 T cell receptor beta chains were all read from a single sample in a study of T cell responses to AZD1222 COVID-19 vaccine. TCRdb's copy holds only in-frame clones and misses some; the assay was immunoSEQ multiplex PCR. This table has about 150,000 clones, around 84% appearing once. The specimen comprised peripheral blood, sampled 28 days after the second AZD1222 dose. These TCRs come from an adult who received the AZD1222 COVID-19 vaccine.

This rearrangement joins TRBV10-2 to TRBJ2-2; D perhaps matches TRBD1 (6 bases). Germline CDR1 is WSHSY and CDR2 is SAAADI. The ends were cut back, 6 bases at V and 5 bases at J, with 7 bases in the middle. The CDR3 loop spans 12 amino acids. The CDR3 loop reads CASRQGTGELFF. The CDR3 coding sequence is TGCGCCAGCAGGCAGGGGACCGGGGAGCTGTTTTTT.

The chain carries TRBV6-5 and TRBJ1-2, with a weak D call TRBD1 (5 bases). Per the germline V gene, CDR1 is MNHEY and CDR2 is SVGAGI. The V and J ends lost 0 bases and 2 bases respectively, with 13 bases between them. The CDR3 loop spans 16 amino acids. CDR3: CASSYSTQGGNYGYTF. The CDR3 nucleotides read TGTGCCAGCAGTTACTCTACCCAGGGAGGGAACTATGGCTACACCTTC.

Points on this clone: A junction boundary mismatches the germline segment, possibly from a read error. V and J are TRBV15 and TRBJ1-4; D might be TRBD1 (6 bases). The germline V gene has CDR1 LNHNV and CDR2 YYDKDF (reference sequence). The CDR3 loop spans 19 amino acids. The CDR3, as DNA: TGTGCCATCAGCAGAGATTGGGACACACAGATCCCAACTAATGAAAAACTGTTTTTT. It codes for CAISRDWDTQIPTNEKLFF.

This sequence joins TRBV28 and TRBJ1-4, with D possibly TRBD1 on 6 matching bases. Germline values: CDR1 MDHEN, CDR2 SYDVKM. Trimming removed 6 bases from V and 4 bases from J, with 15 bases in between. CDR3 length equals 15 residues. The CDR3 protein is CASSPSGVGNEKLFF. CDR3 bases: TGTGCCAGCAGCCCCTCAGGGGTGGGTAATGAAAAACTGTTTTTT.

The chain joins TRBV19 to TRBJ1-6; D not resolved. Trimming took off 2 bases at V and 7 bases at J, with 3 bases between the two ends. Germline loops: CDR1 LNHDA, CDR2 SQIVND (reference sequence). CDR3 length: 12 amino acids. In nucleotides, the CDR3 is TGTGCCAGTAGTATATGGAATTCACCCCTCCACTTT. It yields the protein CASSIWNSPLHF.

The chain joins TRBV19 to TRBJ2-5; a possible D gene is TRBD2 (5 bases). CDR1 and CDR2 (germline): LNHDA, SQIVND (reference sequence). This CDR3 region has 13 residues. V was trimmed by 3 bases and J by 4 bases, leaving 9 bases between them. The CDR3 nucleotides are TGTGCCAGTAGTATTTTGGGGAGAGAGACCCAGTACTTC. The encoded protein is CASSILGRETQYF.

The chain has TRBV3-1 (or the pseudogene TRBV3-2) and TRBJ2-1; 10 bases agree with TRBD2. The CDR3 length is 17 residues. Germline loops: CDR1 LGHDT, CDR2 YNNKEL (reference sequence). V was clipped by 1 base and J by 4 bases; unmatched bases: 7. The chain's CDR3 is CASSQGLAGVLYNEQFF. In DNA form, the CDR3 reads TGTGCCAGCAGCCAAGGGCTAGCGGGAGTACTGTACAATGAGCAGTTCTTC.

The CDR3 DNA follows: TGTGCCAGCAGCTTACGGGCCAATAATTCACCCCTCCACTTT. Its translation is CASSLRANNSPLHF. V is TRBV11-3 and J is TRBJ1-6, with no clear D. This CDR3 region has 14 residues. Germline-derived CDR1 and CDR2 are SGHNT and YENEEA. The V gene lost 2 bases and the J gene lost 5 bases, with 7 bases spanning the gap.

The CDR3 reads CASIRADEAFF. CDR3 DNA sequence: TGTGCCAGTATTAGGGCAGATGAAGCTTTCTTT. V is TRBV19 and J is TRBJ1-1; D not certain. The ends were cut back, 7 bases at V and 7 bases at J, with 10 bases in the middle. This CDR3 region has 11 residues. In germline, CDR1 is LNHDA, CDR2 SQIVND (reference sequence).

The V and J genes are TRBV3-1 (or the pseudogene TRBV3-2) and TRBJ1-1; a weak D match, TRBD1 (5 bases). The length of the CDR3 is 14 residues. Trimming pared 5 bases from V and 7 bases from J, leaving 17 bases between. Germline-derived CDR1 and CDR2 are LGHDT and YNNKEL (reference sequence). In DNA form, the CDR3 reads TGTGCCAGCAGCGACAGCGAACCAGTCCGTGAAGCTTTCTTT. The encoded protein is CASSDSEPVREAFF.

The genes are TRBV5-6 and TRBJ2-7; D gene unclear. The CDR3 totals 13 residues. Germline V gene data show CDR1 as SGHDT and CDR2 as YYEEEE. V lost 0 bases, J lost 3 bases, and 7 bases lay in between. Written as DNA, the CDR3 is TGTGCCAGCAGCTTGGCTAGTAACTACGAGCAGTACTTC. Its protein product is CASSLASNYEQYF.

The V call is TRBV7-2, the J call TRBJ2-1; 9 bases are a match to TRBD2. Germline V gene data show CDR1 as SGHTA and CDR2 as FQGNSA. V lost 4 bases, J lost 13 bases, and 2 bases stayed unmatched. The length of the CDR3 is 11 residues. CDR3 bases: TGTGCCAGCAGCTCCGGGACTAGCCAGTTCTTC. The encoded protein is CASSSGTSQFF.

The chain carries TRBV5-1 and TRBJ2-7; perhaps TRBD2 as D (6 bases). V gave up 2 bases and J gave up 0 bases, with 9 bases separating them. Per germline, CDR1 SGHRS and CDR2 YFSETQ. This CDR3 spans 14 amino acids. The CDR3, as DNA: TGCGCCAGCAGCTTTAGCGGAAACTCCTACGAGCAGTACTTC. It yields the protein CASSFSGNSYEQYF.

This clone was detected only a few times. V gene TRBV29-1 combines with J gene TRBJ1-2; 7 nucleotides match TRBD1. Germline CDR1 is SQVTM and CDR2 is ANQGSEA. The CDR3 sequence is 12 residues long. With V trimmed by 8 bases and J by 4 bases, 7 bases remained unmatched. CDR3 sequence: CSFCRDSYGYTF. DNA for the CDR3: TGCAGCTTTTGCCGGGACAGCTATGGCTACACCTTC.

This chain connects TRBV4-2 to TRBJ2-6, with 9 bases aligning to TRBD2. Germline V gene lookup returns CDR1 LGHNA and CDR2 YNFKEQ. The CDR3 length is 18 residues. V shed 1 base and J 4 bases; nucleotides not matched to a gene: 8. The CDR3 region is CASSQVNAGGLGANVLTF. The CDR3 DNA reads TGTGCCAGCAGCCAAGTTAACGCGGGGGGGCTGGGGGCCAACGTCCTGACTTTC.

This clone occurred once. CDR3 sequence reads: CASRRTGNDEQYF. The CDR3 DNA sequence: TGCGCCAGCAGGAGGACAGGTAACGACGAGCAGTACTTC. This rearrangement joins TRBV10-1 to TRBJ2-7, with 7 bases lining up with TRBD1. Germline CDR1 is WNHNN and CDR2 is SYGVQD (reference sequence). This CDR3 contains 13 residues. The V and J ends lost 6 bases and 5 bases, in that order; junction bases with no gene match: 7.

This rearrangement joins TRBV10-3 to TRBJ2-7; D not certain. CDR3 length equals 16 residues. V was clipped by 0 bases and J by 0 bases, with 12 bases between them. Germline lookup yields CDR1 ENHRY and CDR2 SYGVKD. CDR3 in DNA: TGTGCCATCAGTGAGTCGACTCGGGTGAACTCCTACGAGCAGTACTTC. Protein: CAISESTRVNSYEQYF.

The chain has TRBV7-2 and TRBJ2-5; D may match TRBD1 or TRBD2 (5 bases each). Trimming took 3 bases from V and 5 from J, leaving 13 bases between them. Germline V CDR1 and CDR2: SGHTA, FQGNSA. CDR3 length equals 14 residues. In nucleotides, the CDR3 is TGTGCCAGCAGCTTGGGTCGGGGCTCGGAGACCCAGTACTTC. Protein sequence: CASSLGRGSETQYF.

The rearrangement joins TRBV19 to TRBJ2-1; D might be TRBD2 (5 bases). With 5 bases removed from V and 2 bases from J, the gap between germline ends came to 10 bases. CDR3 size: 14 residues. The V gene's germline CDR1 is LNHDA and CDR2 SQIVND (reference sequence). CDR3 protein: CASSRRAPYNEQFF. CDR3 nucleotide sequence: TGTGCCAGTAGTCGGCGGGCCCCCTACAATGAGCAGTTCTTC. The whole variable domain, remainder taken from reference TRBV19 and TRBJ2-1, is DGGITQSPKYLFRKEGQNVTLSCEQNLNHDAMYWYRQDPGQGLRLIYYSQIVNDFQKGDIAEGYSVSREKKESFPLTVTSAQKNPTAFYLCASSRRAPYNEQFFGPGTRLTVL.

A single count supports this clone. This chain links TRBV19 with TRBJ2-2, with a weak D call TRBD2 (5 bases). Germline assignment: CDR1 LNHDA and CDR2 SQIVND (reference sequence). The CDR3 has 14 amino acids. V was pared by 2 bases and J by 4 bases, with 8 bases between. The CDR3 nucleotides are TGTGCCAGTAGTATAACGGGATTCACCGGGGAGCTGTTTTTT. Protein: CASSITGFTGELFF.

The chain has TRBV20-1 and TRBJ2-7, with D possibly TRBD1 on 6 matching bases. Germline lookup yields CDR1 DFQATT and CDR2 SNEGSKA (reference sequence). V shed 3 bases and J shed 0 bases, with 15 bases lying between them. The length of the CDR3 is 15 residues. The CDR3 protein is CSASDTGKSSYEQYF. The CDR3 DNA reads TGCAGTGCTAGTGATACAGGGAAGAGCTCCTACGAGCAGTACTTC.

The chain is built from TRBV27 and TRBJ1-6, with 7 nucleotides matching TRBD1. V dropped 6 bases and J dropped 0; count of bases not matched to a gene: 5. The CDR3 has 16 amino acids. Germline CDR1 is MNHEY and CDR2 is SMNVEV (reference sequence). CDR3 coding DNA: TGTGCCAGCAGCCGACAGGGCAGCTCCTATAATTCACCCCTCCACTTT. Its protein is CASSRQGSSYNSPLHF.